Detailed here is one T cell receptor beta chain. These data are taken from a study of blood T cell repertoires in COVID-19. In the study overall: Researchers got acute and convalescent COVID-19 samples from the United States, Italy and Spain.

Here immunoSEQ multiplex PCR was the method, and the copy in TCRdb shows in-frame clones only, minus some. The sample records fewer than 250,000 clones, roughly 84% being singletons. The TCR originated in a human donor in a cohort sampled during active COVID-19. The source material was peripheral blood.

This chain's CDR3 is CASSYRQVSTEAFF. CDR3 coding DNA: TGTGCCAGCAGTTACCGACAGGTGAGCACTGAAGCTTTCTTT. The rearrangement uses TRBV28 and TRBJ1-1; perhaps TRBD1 as D (6 bases). V lost 4 bases and J lost 4, with 13 bases in between. Germline CDR1 and CDR2: MDHEN and SYDVKM. This CDR3 has 14 amino acids.